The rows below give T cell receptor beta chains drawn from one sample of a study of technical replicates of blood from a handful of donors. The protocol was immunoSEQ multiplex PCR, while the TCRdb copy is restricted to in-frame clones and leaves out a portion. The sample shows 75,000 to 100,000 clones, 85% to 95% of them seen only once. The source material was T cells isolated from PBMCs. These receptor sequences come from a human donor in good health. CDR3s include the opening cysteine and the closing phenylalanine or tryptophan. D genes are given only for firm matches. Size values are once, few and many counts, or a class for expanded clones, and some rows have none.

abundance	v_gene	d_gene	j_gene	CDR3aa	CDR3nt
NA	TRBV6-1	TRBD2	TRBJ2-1	CASSGRLADNEQFF	TGTGCCAGCAGTGGCCGACTAGCGGACAATGAGCAGTTCTTC
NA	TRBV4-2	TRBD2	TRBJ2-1	CASSPKSGRYNEQFF	TGTGCCAGCAGCCCCAAGAGCGGGAGGTACAATGAGCAGTTCTTC
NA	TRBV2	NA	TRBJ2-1	CASSPQGNEQFF	TGTGCCAGCAGTCCACAGGGCAATGAGCAGTTCTTC
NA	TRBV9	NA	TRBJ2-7	CASSVVGGYEQYF	TGTGCCAGCAGCGTAGTCGGGGGCTACGAGCAGTACTTC
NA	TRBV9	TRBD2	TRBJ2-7	CASSVEVTSALHEQYF	TGTGCCAGCAGCGTAGAAGTGACTAGCGCACTCCACGAGCAGTACTTC
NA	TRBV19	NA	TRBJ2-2	CASSPPGLMNTGELFF	TGTGCCAGTAGTCCTCCGGGACTCATGAACACCGGGGAGCTGTTTTTT
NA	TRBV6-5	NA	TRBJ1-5	CASSYYSGGNQPQHF	TGTGCCAGCAGTTACTATTCAGGGGGCAATCAGCCCCAGCATTTT
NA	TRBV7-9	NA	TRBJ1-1	CASSSSTGMRNTEAFF	TGTGCCAGCAGCTCGTCAACAGGGATGAGGAACACTGAAGCTTTCTTT
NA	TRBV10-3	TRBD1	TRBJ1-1	CAISVRGKIDTEAFF	TGTGCCATCAGTGTCAGGGGGAAGATCGACACTGAAGCTTTCTTT
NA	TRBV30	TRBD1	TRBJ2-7	CAWSSQGYEQYF	TGTGCCTGGTCATCACAGGGGTACGAGCAGTACTTC
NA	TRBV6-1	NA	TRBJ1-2	CASSDISGGRGRSGGYTF	TGTGCCAGCAGTGATATTTCCGGCGGGCGGGGCCGCTCTGGTGGCTACACCTTC
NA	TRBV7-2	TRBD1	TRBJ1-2	CASSTGQAAVGYGYTF	TGTGCCAGCAGCACTGGACAGGCCGCCGTAGGCTATGGCTACACCTTC
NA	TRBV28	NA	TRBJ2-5	CASSNRQLGVETQYF	TGTGCCAGCAGTAATCGACAGCTTGGGGTCGAGACCCAGTACTTC
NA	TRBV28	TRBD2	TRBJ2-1	CASSLSLAGHYNEQFF	TGTGCCAGCAGTTTATCGCTAGCGGGACACTACAATGAGCAGTTCTTC
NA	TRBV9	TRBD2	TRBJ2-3	CASSASGNTDTQYF	TGTGCCAGCAGTGCTAGCGGAAACACAGATACGCAGTATTTT
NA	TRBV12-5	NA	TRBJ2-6	CASGSQFSGANVLTF	TGTGCTAGTGGTTCTCAGTTCTCTGGGGCCAACGTCCTGACTTTC
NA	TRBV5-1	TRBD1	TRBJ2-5	CASSTGQPETQYF	TGCGCCAGCAGCACGGGACAGCCAGAGACCCAGTACTTC
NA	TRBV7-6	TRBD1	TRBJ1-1	CASSLGAGGITEAFF	TGTGCCAGCAGCTTAGGGGCAGGGGGAATTACTGAAGCTTTCTTT
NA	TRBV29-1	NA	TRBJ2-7	CSVMTRDSYEQYF	TGCAGCGTTATGACCAGGGACTCCTACGAGCAGTACTTC
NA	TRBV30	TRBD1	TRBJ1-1	CAWARQGATEAFF	TGTGCCTGGGCCCGACAGGGAGCCACTGAAGCTTTCTTT
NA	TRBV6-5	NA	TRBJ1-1	CASSYGQGGTEAFF	TGTGCCAGCAGTTACGGGCAGGGCGGCACTGAAGCTTTCTTT
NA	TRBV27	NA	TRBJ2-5	CASSFMETQYF	TGTGCCAGCAGTTTCATGGAGACCCAGTACTTC
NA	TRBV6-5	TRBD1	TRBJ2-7	CASTGTGMVGEQYF	TGTGCCAGCACCGGGACAGGGATGGTTGGGGAGCAGTACTTC
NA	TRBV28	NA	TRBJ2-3	CASSLPLSGGTDTQYF	TGTGCCAGCAGTCTCCCTCTGTCAGGGGGCACAGATACGCAGTATTTT
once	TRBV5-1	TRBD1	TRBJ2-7	CASSEWDSRDEQYF	TGCGCCAGCTCCGAGTGGGACAGTCGCGACGAGCAGTACTTC
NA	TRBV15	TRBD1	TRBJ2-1	CATSRAGTGGEFF	TGTGCCACCAGCAGAGCCGGGACAGGGGGCGAGTTCTTC
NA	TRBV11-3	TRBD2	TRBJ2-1	CASSLALAGGAYNEQFF	TGTGCCAGCAGCTTAGCCCTAGCGGGAGGGGCCTACAATGAGCAGTTCTTC
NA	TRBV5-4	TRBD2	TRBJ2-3	CASSSDGLAGTDTQYF	TGTGCCAGCAGCTCCGACGGACTAGCGGGGACAGATACGCAGTATTTT
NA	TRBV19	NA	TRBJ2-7	CASSLSGESYEQYF	TGTGCCAGTAGTCTGTCAGGGGAGTCCTACGAGCAGTACTTC
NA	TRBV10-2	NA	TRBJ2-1	CASTELVNEQFF	TGCGCCAGCACCGAACTAGTTAATGAGCAGTTCTTC
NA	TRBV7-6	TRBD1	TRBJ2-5	CASSRGTGRYETQYF	TGTGCCAGCAGCCGAGGGACAGGGCGGTACGAGACCCAGTACTTC
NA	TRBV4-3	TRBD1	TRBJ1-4	CASSQGQTGGTNEKLFF	TGCGCCAGCAGCCAAGGACAGACAGGGGGCACTAATGAAAAACTGTTTTTT
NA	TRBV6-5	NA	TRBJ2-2	CASSFRLDAGELFF	TGTGCCAGCAGCTTTCGACTAGACGCCGGGGAGCTGTTTTTT
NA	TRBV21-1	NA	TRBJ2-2	CASSNGPGMDTGELFF	TGTGCCAGCAGCAATGGGCCGGGAATGGACACCGGGGAGCTGTTTTTT
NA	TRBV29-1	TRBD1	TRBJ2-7	CSVALGQGYEQYF	TGCAGCGTTGCACTTGGACAGGGGTACGAGCAGTACTTC
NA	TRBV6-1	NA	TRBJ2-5	CASREIGGIEETQYF	TGTGCCAGCAGGGAAATCGGGGGAATAGAAGAGACCCAGTACTTC
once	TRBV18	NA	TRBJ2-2	CASSPYSNTGELFF	TGTGCCAGCTCACCATACTCGAACACCGGGGAGCTGTTTTTT
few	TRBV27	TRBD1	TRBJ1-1	CASSFQGARTEAFF	TGTGCCAGCAGTTTCCAGGGGGCGAGAACTGAAGCTTTCTTT
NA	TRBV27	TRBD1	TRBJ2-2	CASNWTGNTGELFF	TGTGCCAGCAATTGGACAGGGAACACCGGGGAGCTGTTTTTT
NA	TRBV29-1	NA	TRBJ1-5	CSVEVGDNQPQHF	TGCAGCGTTGAAGTCGGAGACAATCAGCCCCAGCATTTT
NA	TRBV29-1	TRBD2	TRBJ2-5	CSVEIWEGWETQYF	TGCAGCGTTGAAATATGGGAGGGTTGGGAGACCCAGTACTTC
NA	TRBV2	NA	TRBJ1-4	CASSDRTTNEKLFF	TGTGCCAGCAGTGACAGAACAACTAATGAAAAACTGTTTTTT
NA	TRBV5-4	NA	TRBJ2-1	CASSFGTLAGNEQFF	TGTGCCAGCAGCTTCGGGACTCTCGCTGGCAATGAGCAGTTCTTC
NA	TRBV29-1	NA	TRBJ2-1	CSVPQVWNEQFF	TGCAGCGTCCCACAGGTTTGGAATGAGCAGTTCTTC
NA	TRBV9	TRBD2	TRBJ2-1	CASSAAGTSLNEQFF	TGTGCCAGCAGCGCTGCCGGGACTAGCCTCAATGAGCAGTTCTTC